These T cell receptor beta chains were read from a single sample in a study of molecular identifiers for immune sequencing clone quantification. TCRdb called the PCR reads again in MiXCR, with one record for every CDR3 protein. The top ten hold about 0.84% of the sample, which has approximately 630,000 distinct CDR3 sequences, 25% seen once. Sequenced sample: naive CD8+ T cells from blood, with Jurkat cell RNA spiked in. The receptors were sampled from a human donor in good health. Some libraries in this study had Jurkat cell RNA spiked in. Both conserved end residues are part of each CDR3. A D gene is named only where the DNA matches it firmly. Size is stated for part of the rows, as once, few or many counts, or as a class when the clone is expanded.

V	length	J	D	size	CDR3	DNA
TRBV2	13	TRBJ2-7	TRBD1	few	CASNDRVTYEQYF	TGTGCCAGCAATGACAGGGTAACCTACGAGCAGTACTTC
TRBV30	15	TRBJ2-2	NA	once	CAWSLSFREVGELFF	TGTGCCTGGAGTCTTTCCTTCAGGGAAGTCGGGGAGCTGTTTTTT
TRBV11-2	18	TRBJ2-1	TRBD2	NA	CASSLGVSGRNSYNEQFF	TGTGCCAGCAGCTTAGGAGTTAGCGGGCGCAACTCCTACAATGAGCAGTTCTTC
TRBV3-1	14	TRBJ2-5	NA	many	CASSQEVNRETQYF	TGTGCCAGCAGCCAAGAGGTTAATCGCGAGACCCAGTACTTC
TRBV14	17	TRBJ2-3	NA	many	CASSQDHPETSTDTQYF	TGTGCCAGCAGCCAAGACCATCCTGAGACATCTACAGATACGCAGTATTTT
TRBV27	15	TRBJ1-6	NA	NA	CASNPAGGAIVSLHF	TGTGCCAGCAATCCAGCCGGGGGGGCGATTGTATCCCTCCACTTT
TRBV7-9	14	TRBJ1-5	TRBD1	few	CASSSDRDNQPQHF	TGTGCCAGCAGTTCCGACAGGGACAATCAGCCCCAGCATTTT
TRBV19	14	TRBJ2-7	NA	few	CASTPKGGFYEQYF	TGTGCCAGTACCCCGAAGGGAGGTTTTTACGAGCAGTACTTC
TRBV20-1	12	TRBJ2-7	NA	many	CSARFESYEQYF	TGCAGTGCTAGGTTTGAGTCCTACGAGCAGTACTTC
TRBV4-3	13	TRBJ1-5	NA	many	CASSPVLFEPQHF	TGCGCCAGCAGCCCAGTCCTTTTTGAGCCCCAGCATTTT
TRBV29-1	14	TRBJ1-3	NA	few	CSVDGSSSGNTIYF	TGCAGCGTTGATGGCAGTAGCTCTGGAAACACCATATATTTT
TRBV5-6	13	TRBJ2-1	NA	NA	CASSSRSGHEQFF	TGTGCCAGCAGCTCACGGTCGGGCCACGAGCAGTTCTTC
TRBV4-2	15	TRBJ1-4	TRBD1	NA	CASSQGGQGGEKLFF	TGTGCCAGCAGCCAAGGGGGACAGGGTGGCGAAAAACTGTTTTTT
TRBV6-2/TRBV6-3	15	TRBJ2-3	NA	many	CASSYRDPQTDTQYF	TGTGCCAGCAGTTACCGGGATCCTCAGACAGATACGCAGTATTTT
TRBV7-6	17	TRBJ1-5	NA	many	CASSPFAGLGSNQPQHF	TGTGCCAGCAGCCCGTTCGCGGGGCTGGGAAGCAATCAGCCCCAGCATTTT
TRBV29-1	13	TRBJ2-7	NA	NA	CSVGFVSGNEQYF	TGCAGCGTTGGTTTTGTGTCAGGGAACGAGCAGTACTTC
TRBV4-1	13	TRBJ2-1	NA	few	CASSQGSENEQFF	TGCGCCAGCAGCCAAGGTAGCGAAAATGAGCAGTTCTTC
TRBV29-1	11	TRBJ1-1	NA	many	CSVPANTEAFF	TGCAGCGTTCCGGCGAACACTGAAGCTTTCTTT
TRBV6-5	15	TRBJ2-7	NA	few	CASSYSTTSSYEQYF	TGTGCCAGCAGTTACTCTACGACTAGCTCCTACGAGCAGTACTTC
TRBV4-3	16	TRBJ2-1	TRBD2	many	CASSQDGLAGGGEQFF	TGCGCCAGCAGCCAAGACGGGCTAGCGGGAGGCGGAGAGCAGTTCTTC
TRBV2	16	TRBJ2-5	NA	many	CASSEAVSPRWETQYF	TGTGCCAGCAGTGAAGCTGTCTCCCCCCGTTGGGAGACCCAGTACTTC
TRBV6-2/TRBV6-3	14	TRBJ1-5	TRBD1	few	CASRPGTGVQPQHF	TGTGCCAGCAGACCCGGGACAGGGGTTCAGCCCCAGCATTTT